This TCR beta chain is drawn from a study of shared clonotypes between healthy human individuals. Trimming removed 1 base from V and 3 bases from J; junction bases left unmatched: 10. Germline-derived CDR1 and CDR2 are LGHNA and YSLEER. CDR3 size: 17 residues. Produced via immunoSEQ multiplex PCR; TCRdb's table is partial and in-frame only. The sample shows about 2.5 million clones, 85% to 95% of them seen only once. This chain joins TRBV4-3 and TRBJ2-3; 7 bases are shared with TRBD2. Sequenced: naive CD4+ T cells from PBMCs. Subset meaning: CD45RA+ positively selected. This TCR derives from a man aged 18 to 35 in good health. Some clones in this sample may be carry-over from other donors' samples. DNA of the CDR3: TGCGCCAGCAGCCAAGTTTCGGGAGCGGGGCGGACAGATACGCAGTATTTT. It translates to CASSQVSGAGRTDTQYF.